Listed below are T cell receptor beta chains from one sample, sequenced in a study of post-analysis software for immune sequencing data. TCRdb re-derived calls from the PCR reads in MiXCR, one entry per CDR3 protein. In the table there are around 770,000 distinct CDR3 sequences, 40% to 55% of which are singletons. Input material: blood. These receptors originate from a girl aged 5 to 17 with multiple sclerosis. The CDR3 runs from the conserved cysteine through the conserved F or W. D genes are given only for firm matches. Size is stated for part of the rows, as once, few or many counts, or as a class when the clone is expanded.

>TRBJ2-6|.|.|TRBV9
CASSVGESGANVLTF
TGTGCCAGCAGCGTAGGGGAATCTGGGGCCAACGTCCTGACTTTC
>TRBJ2-3|few|.|TRBV10-3
CAISVTGTDTDTQYF
TGTGCCATCAGTGTGACGGGGACGGACACAGATACGCAGTATTTT
>TRBJ2-1|.|.|TRBV20-1
CSASVRNTEAFF
TGCAGTGCTAGCGTGAGGAACACTGAAGCTTTCTTC
>TRBJ2-7|few|TRBD2|TRBV20-1
CSARTGILASYSYEQYF
TGCAGTGCTAGAACTGGAATACTAGCGAGCTACTCCTACGAGCAGTACTTC
>TRBJ2-5|.|.|TRBV7-8
CASSLAPGPSPGYQETQYF
TGTGCCAGCAGCTTAGCCCCCGGTCCCTCCCCAGGGTACCAAGAGACCCAGTACTTC
>TRBJ1-5|.|TRBD1|TRBV10-2
CASSDLGTGTQPQHF
TGCGCCAGCAGTGATCTTGGGACAGGTACCCAGCCCCAGCATTTT
>TRBJ2-7|.|TRBD2|TRBV20-1
CSARTAGGEYEQYF
TGCAGTGCCCGAACAGCGGGAGGGGAGTACGAGCAGTACTTC
>TRBJ1-2|.|TRBD1|TRBV9
CASSVHMGDRGLDHGYTF
TGTGCCAGCAGCGTCCACATGGGAGACAGGGGGCTTGACCATGGCTACACCTTC
>TRBJ2-3|few|.|TRBV6-4
CASSESRNTDTQYF
TGTGCCAGCAGTGAAAGCAGGAACACAGATACGCAGTATTTT
>TRBJ2-1|.|.|TRBV4-1
CASSHRLEDEQFF
TGCGCCAGCAGCCATCGACTTGAGGATGAGCAGTTCTTC
>TRBJ2-7|.|.|TRBV12-3/TRBV12-4
CASSYGVEQYF
TGTGCCAGCAGTTACGGGGTCGAGCAGTACTTC
>TRBJ2-3|few|TRBD1|TRBV27
CASSSSGGITDTQYF
TGTGCCAGCAGTTCATCAGGGGGTATCACAGATACGCAGTATTTT
>TRBJ2-1|.|.|TRBV20-1
CSARGRDFVNEQFF
TGCAGTGCTAGGGGCCGGGACTTCGTAAATGAGCAGTTCTTC
>TRBJ2-3|.|.|TRBV5-5
CASSPTGSSPDTQYF
TGTGCCAGCAGCCCGACTGGGTCCTCTCCAGATACGCAGTATTTT
>TRBJ2-7|few|TRBD1|TRBV11-2
CASSLGAPGQIYEQYF
TGTGCCAGCAGCTTAGGGGCCCCGGGACAGATCTACGAGCAGTACTTC
>TRBJ2-4|.|.|TRBV11-2
CANSLVFLGPENIQYF
TGTGCCAACAGCTTAGTGTTTCTGGGACCAGAAAACATTCAGTACTTC
>TRBJ1-4|few|.|TRBV27
CASSFFKGGEKLFF
TGTGCCAGCAGTTTCTTTAAGGGAGGGGAAAAACTGTTTTTT
>TRBJ2-3|.|.|TRBV6-1
CASSSGPQDGQYF
TGTGCCAGCAGTTCCGGACCCCAAGATGGGCAGTATTTT
>TRBJ1-6|.|TRBD1|TRBV12-5
CASGFGTDSSSYNSPLHF
TGTGCTAGTGGTTTTGGGACAGACTCGAGCTCCTATAATTCACCCCTCCACTTT
>TRBJ2-5|.|.|TRBV6-1
CASSEGGRTQYF
TGTGCCAGCAGCGAGGGGGGGAGGACCCAGTACTTC
>TRBJ1-1|many|.|TRBV7-2
CASSFDPNTEAFF
TGTGCCAGCAGCTTCGACCCGAACACTGAAGCTTTCTTT
>TRBJ2-3|.|.|TRBV20-1
CSARDLQGGTDTQYF
TGCAGTGCTAGAGATCTCCAGGGCGGCACAGATACGCAGTATTTT
>TRBJ2-1|few|TRBD2|TRBV24-1
CATSDLASGRAYEQFF
TGTGCCACCAGTGATTTAGCTAGCGGGAGGGCCTATGAGCAGTTCTTC
>TRBJ1-5|.|TRBD1|TRBV12-3/TRBV12-4
CASSEGTASNQPQHF
TGTGCCAGCAGTGAGGGGACAGCGAGCAATCAGCCCCAGCATTTT